The 26 T cell receptor beta chains presented below share a single source sample, sequenced in a study of blood T cell repertoires in COVID-19. The protocol was immunoSEQ multiplex PCR, while the TCRdb copy is restricted to in-frame clones and leaves out a portion. Of 190,000 or so clones in the sample, just under 80% were seen once. Sequencing was done on a sample of peripheral blood. All receptors come from a woman aged 80 or older with active or convalescent COVID-19.

This chain links TRBV5-5 with TRBJ2-2; 8 nucleotides match TRBD1. The CDR3 contains 16 residues. V lost 4 bases to trimming and J lost 3 bases; unmatched junction nucleotides: 8. In germline, CDR1 is SGHKS, CDR2 YYEKEE (reference sequence). DNA of the CDR3: TGTGCCAGCAGCAACCAGGGGGCTGTGGACACCGGGGAGCTGTTTTTT. Protein: CASSNQGAVDTGELFF.

This clone appeared once. The chain links TRBV6-5 to TRBJ2-4; D call uncertain. The V gene lost 4 bases and the J gene lost 1 base, with 14 bases spanning the gap. Germline loops: CDR1 MNHEY, CDR2 SVGAGI. The CDR3 is 16 amino acids. CDR3 DNA sequence: TGTGCCAGCAGTTCAATGGTCGGTCGCGCCAAAAACATTCAGTACTTC. It specifies CASSSMVGRAKNIQYF.

The rearrangement uses TRBV6-1 and TRBJ1-5; no reliable D call. V was clipped by 0 bases and J by 4 bases, with 13 bases between them. This CDR3 has 16 residues. The germline CDR1 and CDR2 sequences are MNHNS and SASEGT. The CDR3 spells CASSEAFSFPNQPQHF. The DNA for the CDR3 is TGTGCCAGCAGTGAAGCGTTTTCCTTTCCTAATCAGCCCCAGCATTTT.

The chain carries TRBV27 and TRBJ2-5; 7 bases line up with TRBD1. The ends lost 6 bases at V and 5 bases at J; junction bases unmatched: 6. Germline CDR1 is MNHEY and CDR2 is SMNVEV (reference sequence). The CDR3 has 13 residues. The CDR3 reads CASSQNRGETQYF. The CDR3 nucleotides read TGTGCCAGCAGCCAAAACAGGGGCGAGACCCAGTACTTC.

This sequence joins TRBV20-1 and TRBJ2-7, with TRBD2 identical over 7 bases. J lost 7 bases, V lost 3 bases, and 9 bases had no gene match. CDR3 length: 13 amino acids. Germline V lookup: CDR1 DFQATT, CDR2 SNEGSKA (reference sequence). The CDR3 coding sequence is TGCAGTGCTAGTCCGGGAGGCTGGGTGGAGCAGTACTTC. Protein product: CSASPGGWVEQYF.

The rearrangement links TRBV10-2 to TRBJ1-1; no definite D call. V lost 5 bases and J 4 bases, leaving 8 bases between the germline ends. From germline, CDR1 is WSHSY and CDR2 SAAADI. This CDR3 is built from 12 residues. Here the CDR3 DNA reads TGCGCCAGCAGTCCCGCGGGCACTGAAGCTTTCTTT. Translation gives CASSPAGTEAFF.

The chain combines TRBV6-5 with TRBJ1-2; D is undetermined. Germline lookup yields CDR1 MNHEY and CDR2 SVGAGI. The CDR3 is made up of 15 amino acids. The germline V and J ends were trimmed by 4 bases and 4 bases, with 16 bases remaining between them. DNA of the CDR3: TGTGCCAGCAGTTTAACGACGGGTATTCTCTATGGCTACACCTTC. The encoded protein is CASSLTTGILYGYTF.

This chain connects TRBV5-5 to TRBJ1-4; 7 nucleotides agree with TRBD1. Germline CDR1 SGHKS, CDR2 YYEKEE (reference sequence). The CDR3 length is 15 residues. Trimming cost V 3 bases and J 3 bases; bases outside gene matches: 5. As DNA, the CDR3 is TGTGCCAGCAGCTGGCCGGGACAGTCTAATGAAAAACTGTTTTTT. This codes for CASSWPGQSNEKLFF.

V usage is TRBV7-9 and J usage is TRBJ1-2; the match to TRBD1 covers 7 bases. The CDR3 runs to 12 residues. J lost 8 bases, V lost 2 bases, and 2 bases had no gene match. Germline V gene lookup returns CDR1 SEHNR and CDR2 FQNEAQ (reference sequence). In DNA form, the CDR3 reads TGTGCCAGCAGCTTAACAGGGGAGGGCTACACCTTC. Translating gives CASSLTGEGYTF.

This chain joins TRBV6-2 or TRBV6-3 and TRBJ2-7; TRBD2 matches 7 bases. The V gene end was trimmed by 2 bases and the J gene end by 0 bases; junction bases not matched to a gene: 1. Germline V gene data show CDR1 as MNHEY and CDR2 as SVGEGT. The CDR3 extends over 14 amino acids. This chain's CDR3 is CASSYGGVSYEQYF. The CDR3 nucleotides read TGTGCCAGCAGTTACGGGGGGGTCTCCTACGAGCAGTACTTC.

V usage is TRBV19 and J usage is TRBJ1-5; D remains unclear. Trimming stripped 1 base from V and 2 bases from J, with 6 bases between. The CDR3 consists of 14 residues. Germline V gene data show CDR1 as LNHDA and CDR2 as SQIVND (reference sequence). The CDR3 region has the DNA TGTGCCAGTAGTATAGCGCGGGGCAATCAGCCCCAGCATTTT. Protein: CASSIARGNQPQHF.

This clone was seen a few times. The CDR3 DNA reads as TGTGCCAGCAGCCTCGGGACAGGGTACGATGGCTACACCTTC. Translation: CASSLGTGYDGYTF. This chain links TRBV7-9 with TRBJ1-2; TRBD1 matches at 9 bases. Trimming took 5 bases from V and 6 from J; bases not matched to a gene: 7. The germline V gene encodes CDR1 SEHNR and CDR2 FQNEAQ (reference sequence). This CDR3 is 14 amino acids long.

This clone was seen once. The chain carries TRBV28 and TRBJ1-1, with D possibly being TRBD1 (5 bases). Germline V gene data show CDR1 as MDHEN and CDR2 as SYDVKM. This CDR3 contains 14 residues. Between the trimmed V and J ends, which lost 4 bases and 7 bases, there was a span of 16 bases. The CDR3 is CASSSPTASFEAFF. The CDR3 nucleotides are TGTGCCAGCAGTTCCCCGACAGCCTCCTTTGAAGCTTTCTTT. Full variable domain (rest looked up from reference TRBV28 and TRBJ1-1): DVKVTQSSRYLVKRTGEKVFLECVQDMDHENMFWYRQDPGLGLRLIYFSYDVKMKEKGDIPEGYSVSREKKERFSLILESASTNQTSMYLCASSSPTASFEAFFGQGTRLTVV.

This chain uses TRBV4-1 with TRBJ1-6, with no clear D. CDR1 and CDR2 from the germline V gene are MGHRA and YSYEKL. CDR3 length equals 16 residues. Trimming removed 0 bases at V and 11 bases at J, with 17 bases between. As DNA, the CDR3 is TGCGCCAGCAGCCAAGAGTCCGTGTGGGGAGAGGCACCCCTCCACTTT. Translating gives CASSQESVWGEAPLHF.

The chain is built from TRBV5-4 and TRBJ1-5; D remains unclear. Trimming shortened V by 5 bases and J by 4 bases, and 7 bases separated the two germline ends. The CDR3 contains 12 residues. CDR1 and CDR2 (germline): SGHNT, YYREEE (reference sequence). The CDR3 sequence: CASRIDNQPQHF. Written as DNA, the CDR3 is TGTGCCAGCAGGATAGATAATCAGCCCCAGCATTTT.

The sample holds a few counts of this clone. This rearrangement joins TRBV28 to TRBJ1-1; tentatively, D is TRBD1 (5 bases). The CDR3 consists of 13 residues. The V end was cut by 4 bases, the J end by 1 base, with 7 bases between. Germline V CDR1 and CDR2: MDHEN, SYDVKM. CDR3 DNA sequence: TGTGCCAGCAGTTCAGGACAGAACACTGAAGCTTTCTTT. Encoded protein: CASSSGQNTEAFF.

The chain joins TRBV18 to TRBJ1-2; 12 nucleotides match TRBD1. The CDR3 runs 15 residues. The germline V gene has CDR1 KGHSH and CDR2 LQKENI. V gave up 0 bases and J gave up 4 bases; unmatched junction bases: 0. The CDR3 DNA reads TGTGCCAGCTCACCACCGGGACAGGGGGCCTATGGCTACACCTTC. Its protein product is CASSPPGQGAYGYTF.

A single count supports this clone. The chain couples TRBV5-1 to TRBJ1-2; 7 nucleotides match TRBD1. J gave up 3 bases and V 4 bases, and 9 bases lay outside the gene matches. Germline V gene lookup returns CDR1 SGHRS and CDR2 YFSETQ. This CDR3 spans 15 amino acids. CDR3 bases: TGCGCCAGCAGCACCGACAGGGTCATAGACTATGGCTACACCTTC. It yields the protein CASSTDRVIDYGYTF.

This clone was seen a single time. The CDR3 DNA is TGTGCCAGCAGTTCTAGGGGGCTGAGGAACGAGCAGTACTTC. It codes for CASSSRGLRNEQYF. The rearrangement links TRBV5-4 to TRBJ2-7, with TRBD1 identical over 7 bases. With 5 bases clipped from V and 5 bases from J, the junction kept 10 bases outside the gene matches. CDR3 size: 14 residues. Germline lookup yields CDR1 SGHNT and CDR2 YYREEE (reference sequence).

The chain has TRBV29-1 and TRBJ2-1; 7 bases match TRBD1. The V and J ends lost 5 bases and 11 bases, in that order; junction bases with no gene match: 6. Per germline, CDR1 SQVTM and CDR2 ANQGSEA. This CDR3 has 11 amino acids. In nucleotides, the CDR3 is TGCAGCGTTACGGACAGGCCCCAGCAGTTCTTC. Translation: CSVTDRPQQFF.

This chain joins TRBV4-1 and TRBJ2-3; TRBD2 matches 8 bases. V dropped 1 base and J dropped 5; count of bases not matched to a gene: 8. Germline V gene lookup returns CDR1 MGHRA and CDR2 YSYEKL. The CDR3 sequence is 16 residues long. This CDR3 reads CASSQGGGGGLDTQYF. The CDR3 DNA is TGCGCCAGCAGCCAAGGGGGAGGCGGGGGGCTAGATACGCAGTATTTT.

This chain links TRBV10-3 with TRBJ1-2; the D gene is possibly TRBD1 (6 bases). The CDR3 extends over 14 amino acids. Between the trimmed V and J ends, which lost 1 base and 2 bases, there was a span of 8 bases. CDR1 and CDR2 from the germline V gene are ENHRY and SYGVKD. CDR3 in amino acids: CAISEYQGNYGYTF. CDR3 sequence (DNA): TGTGCCATCAGTGAGTACCAGGGGAACTATGGCTACACCTTC.

The chain uses TRBV5-6 and TRBJ2-1; 9 bases align to TRBD1. CDR3 size: 15 residues. Germline CDR1 is SGHDT and CDR2 is YYEEEE. Unmatched junction bases numbered 10, after V lost 4 bases and J lost 8 bases. The CDR3 reads CASSQDRTGVDEQFF. In DNA form, the CDR3 reads TGTGCCAGCAGCCAAGACCGGACAGGGGTAGATGAGCAGTTCTTC.

V is TRBV2 and J is TRBJ2-3, with 7 bases aligning to TRBD2. This CDR3 is 14 amino acids long. Germline CDR1 SNHLY, CDR2 FYNNEI. V lost 7 bases to trimming and J lost 8 bases; unmatched junction nucleotides: 12. Here the CDR3 reads CASNPRDYRATQYF. The CDR3 DNA follows: TGTGCCAGCAATCCCCGGGACTACAGAGCTACGCAGTATTTT.

This chain connects TRBV9 to TRBJ2-2, with unresolved D. The germline gives CDR1 SGDLS, CDR2 YYNGEE. The CDR3 has 14 amino acids. Deletions cut 0 bases from V and 3 bases from J, with 6 bases between. The CDR3 sequence is CASSVVVDTGELFF. The CDR3 DNA is TGTGCCAGCAGCGTAGTTGTAGACACCGGGGAGCTGTTTTTT.

The V and J genes are TRBV4-1 and TRBJ2-7, with D uncertain. V gave up 2 bases and J gave up 0 bases, with 8 bases separating them. Germline lookup yields CDR1 MGHRA and CDR2 YSYEKL. The CDR3 extends over 14 amino acids. In DNA form, the CDR3 reads TGCGCCAGCAGCCAACAGTGGAGCTCCTACGAGCAGTACTTC. This translates into CASSQQWSSYEQYF.